This T cell receptor (beta chain) was sequenced in a study of blood T cells in healthy people across ages. Study-level points and caveats: Naive T cell percentage and TCR beta diversity correlated strongly. Aged donors had fewer naive CD4+ cells and lower diversity than long-lived donors.

About this clonotype itself: Antigen specificity is unknown. One base away lies a much larger clone, so this may be a sequencing read error.

The CDR3 loop spans 14 amino acids. Germline lookup yields CDR1 MDHEN and CDR2 SYDVKM. Approximately 10 milliliters was the volume of peripheral blood drawn from each donor. It was with a sample-barcoded 5' primer and a J-beta primer mix that a second PCR of roughly 6 to 12 cycles was run. TCRdb ran MiXCR on the 5' RACE reads and lists one entry per CDR3 protein. This sample yields about 640,000 distinct CDR3 sequences, of which less than 35% are seen a single time; approximately 15% belongs to the top ten. Sequenced input: blood. The V call is TRBV28, the J call TRBJ1-2; D is perhaps TRBD1 (5 bases). The TCR comes from a woman older than 75 in good health. The CDR3 sequence is CASSLLTGGNGSTF. The CDR3 region has the DNA TGTGCCAGCAGTTTACTCACGGGGGGGAATGGCTCCACCTTC.